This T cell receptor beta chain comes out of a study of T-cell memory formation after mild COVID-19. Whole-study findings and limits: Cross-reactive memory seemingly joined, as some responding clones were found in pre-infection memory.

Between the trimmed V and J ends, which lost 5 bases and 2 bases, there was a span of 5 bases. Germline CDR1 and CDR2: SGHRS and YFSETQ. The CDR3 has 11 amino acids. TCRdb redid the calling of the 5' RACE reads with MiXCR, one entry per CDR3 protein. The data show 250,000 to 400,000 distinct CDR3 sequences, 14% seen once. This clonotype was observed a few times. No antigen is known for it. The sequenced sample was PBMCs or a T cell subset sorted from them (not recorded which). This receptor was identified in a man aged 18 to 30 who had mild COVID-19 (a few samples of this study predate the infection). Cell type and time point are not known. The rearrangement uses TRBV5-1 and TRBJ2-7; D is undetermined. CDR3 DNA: TGCGCCAGCAGATTAACCTACGAGCAGTACTTC. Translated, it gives CASRLTYEQYF. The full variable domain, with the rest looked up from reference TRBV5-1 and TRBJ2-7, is KAGVTQTPRYLIKTRGQQVTLSCSPISGHRSVSWYQQTPGQGLQFLFEYFSETQRNKGNFPGRFSGRQFSNSRSEMNVSTLELGDSALYLCASRLTYEQYFGPGTRLTVT.